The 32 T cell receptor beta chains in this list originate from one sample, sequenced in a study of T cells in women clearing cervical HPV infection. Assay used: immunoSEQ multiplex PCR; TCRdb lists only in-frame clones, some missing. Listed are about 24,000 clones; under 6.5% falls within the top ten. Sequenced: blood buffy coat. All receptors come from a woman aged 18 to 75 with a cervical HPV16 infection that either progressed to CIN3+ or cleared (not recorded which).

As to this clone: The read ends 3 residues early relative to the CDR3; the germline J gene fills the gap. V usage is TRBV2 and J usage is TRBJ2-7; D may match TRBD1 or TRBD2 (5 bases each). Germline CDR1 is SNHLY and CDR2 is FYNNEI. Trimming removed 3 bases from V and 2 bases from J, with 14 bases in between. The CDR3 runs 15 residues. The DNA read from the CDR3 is TGTGCCAGCAGTGATTTAGAGGGGTACCCCTACGAG. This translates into CASSDLEGYPYE. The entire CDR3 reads CASSDLEGYPYEQYF.

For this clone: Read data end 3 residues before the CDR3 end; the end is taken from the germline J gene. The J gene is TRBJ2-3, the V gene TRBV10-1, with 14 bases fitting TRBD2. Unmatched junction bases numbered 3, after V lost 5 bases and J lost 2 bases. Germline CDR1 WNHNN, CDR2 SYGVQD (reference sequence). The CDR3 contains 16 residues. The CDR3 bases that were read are TGCGCCAGCAGTTCGGGACTAGCGGGGGACACAGATACG. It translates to CASSSGLAGDTDT. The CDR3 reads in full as CASSSGLAGDTDTQYF.

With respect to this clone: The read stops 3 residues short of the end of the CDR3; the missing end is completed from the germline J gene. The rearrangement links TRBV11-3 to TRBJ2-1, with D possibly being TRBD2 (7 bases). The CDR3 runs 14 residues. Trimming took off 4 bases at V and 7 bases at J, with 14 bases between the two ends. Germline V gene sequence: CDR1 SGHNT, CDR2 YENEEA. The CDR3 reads CASSSGAGDNEQFF. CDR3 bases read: TGTGCCAGCAGCTCAGGGGCGGGAGATAATGAG.

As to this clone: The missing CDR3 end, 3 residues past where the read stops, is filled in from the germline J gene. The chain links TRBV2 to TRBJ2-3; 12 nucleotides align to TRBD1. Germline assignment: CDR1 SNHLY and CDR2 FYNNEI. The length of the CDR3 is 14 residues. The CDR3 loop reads CATQGQGANQPQYF. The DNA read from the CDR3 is TGTGCCACCCAGGGACAGGGGGCGAATCAGCCG.

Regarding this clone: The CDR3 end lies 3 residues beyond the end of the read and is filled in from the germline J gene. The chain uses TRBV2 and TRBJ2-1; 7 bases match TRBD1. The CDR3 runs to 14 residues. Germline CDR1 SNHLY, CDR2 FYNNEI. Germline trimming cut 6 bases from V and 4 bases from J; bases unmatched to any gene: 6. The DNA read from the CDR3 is TGTGCCAGCAGCCCCCGGACAGGTTACAATGAG. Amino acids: CASSPRTGYNE. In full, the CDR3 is CASSPRTGYNEQFF.

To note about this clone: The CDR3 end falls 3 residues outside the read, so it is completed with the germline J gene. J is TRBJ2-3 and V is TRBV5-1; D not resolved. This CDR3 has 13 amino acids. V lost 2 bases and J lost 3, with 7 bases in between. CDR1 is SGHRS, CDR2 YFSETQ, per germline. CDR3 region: CASSFELTDTQYF. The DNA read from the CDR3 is TGCGCCAGCAGCTTTGAGCTTACAGATACG.

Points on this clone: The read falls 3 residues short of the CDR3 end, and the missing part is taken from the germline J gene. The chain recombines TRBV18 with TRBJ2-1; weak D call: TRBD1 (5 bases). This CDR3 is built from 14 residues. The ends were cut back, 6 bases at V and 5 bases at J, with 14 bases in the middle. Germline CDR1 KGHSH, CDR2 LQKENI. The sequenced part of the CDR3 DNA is TGTGCCAGCTCCCTATCTGGGGCCGACAATGAG. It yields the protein CASSLSGADNE. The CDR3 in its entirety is CASSLSGADNEQFF.

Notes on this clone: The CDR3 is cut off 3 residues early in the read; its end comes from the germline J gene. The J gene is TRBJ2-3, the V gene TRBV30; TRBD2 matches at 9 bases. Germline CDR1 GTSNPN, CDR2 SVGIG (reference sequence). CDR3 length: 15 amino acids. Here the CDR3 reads CAWSVLAGVRETQYF. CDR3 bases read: TGTGCCTGGAGTGTGTTAGCGGGAGTTCGAGAGACG.

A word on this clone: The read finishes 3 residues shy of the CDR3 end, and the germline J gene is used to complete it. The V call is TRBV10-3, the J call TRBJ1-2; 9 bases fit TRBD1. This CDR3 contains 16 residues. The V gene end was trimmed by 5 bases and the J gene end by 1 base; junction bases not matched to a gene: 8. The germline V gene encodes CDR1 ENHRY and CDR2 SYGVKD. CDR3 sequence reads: CAISTTSTGGNYGYTF. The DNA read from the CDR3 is TGTGCCATCAGTACCACCTCGACAGGGGGTAACTATGGC.

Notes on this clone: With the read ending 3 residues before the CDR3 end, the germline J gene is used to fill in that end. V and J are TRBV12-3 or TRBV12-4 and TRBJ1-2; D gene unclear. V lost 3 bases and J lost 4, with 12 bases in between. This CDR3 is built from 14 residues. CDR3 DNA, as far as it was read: TGTGCCAGCAGTTTTTTGGCTTCAACCTATGGC. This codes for CASSFLASTYG. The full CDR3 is CASSFLASTYGYTF.

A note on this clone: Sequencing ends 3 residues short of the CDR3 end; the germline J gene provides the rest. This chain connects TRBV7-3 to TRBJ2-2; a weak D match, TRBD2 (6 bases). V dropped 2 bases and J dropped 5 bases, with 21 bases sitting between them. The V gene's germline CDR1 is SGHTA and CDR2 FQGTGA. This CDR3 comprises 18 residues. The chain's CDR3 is CASSLQGGTPVYTGELFF. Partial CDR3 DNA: TGTGCCAGCAGCTTACAGGGCGGGACTCCCGTTTATACCGGGGAG.

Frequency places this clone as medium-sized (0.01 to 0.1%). CDR3 in amino acids: CASSLNRGEETQYF. The CDR3 bases that were read are TGTGCCAGCAGCTTAAATCGGGGAGAAGAGACC. The rearrangement uses TRBV7-3 and TRBJ2-5, with a possible D match to TRBD2 (5 bases). The read stops 3 residues short of the end of the CDR3; the missing end is completed from the germline J gene. CDR1 is SGHTA, CDR2 FQGTGA, per germline. Trimming took 1 base from V and 3 from J, leaving 9 bases between them. The CDR3 loop spans 14 amino acids.

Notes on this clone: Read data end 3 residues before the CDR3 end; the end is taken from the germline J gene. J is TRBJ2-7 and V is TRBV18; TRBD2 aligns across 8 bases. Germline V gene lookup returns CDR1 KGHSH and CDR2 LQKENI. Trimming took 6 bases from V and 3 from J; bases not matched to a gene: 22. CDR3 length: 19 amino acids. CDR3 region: CASSIPQIKPGLVLYEQYF. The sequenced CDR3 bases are TGTGCCAGCTCGATCCCGCAGATCAAACCGGGACTAGTCCTCTACGAG.

CDR3 in amino acids: CASSPPASGETQYF. The covered CDR3 bases are TGTGCCAGCTCACCACCGGCTAGCGGGGAGACC. This chain links TRBV18 with TRBJ2-5; 8 nucleotides match TRBD2. The DNA ends 3 residues before the CDR3 does, and the rest of the CDR3 is filled in from the germline J gene. The CDR3 has 14 residues. V lost 0 bases to trimming and J lost 5 bases; unmatched junction nucleotides: 2. From germline, CDR1 is KGHSH and CDR2 LQKENI.

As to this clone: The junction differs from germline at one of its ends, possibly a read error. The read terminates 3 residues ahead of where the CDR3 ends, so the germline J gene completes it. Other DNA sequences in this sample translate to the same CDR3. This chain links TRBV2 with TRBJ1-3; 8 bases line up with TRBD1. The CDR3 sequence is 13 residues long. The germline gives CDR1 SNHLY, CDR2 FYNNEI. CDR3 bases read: TGTGCCAGCAGTCAGGGGGCTGGAAACACA. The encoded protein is CASSQGAGNT. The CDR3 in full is CASSQGAGNTIYF. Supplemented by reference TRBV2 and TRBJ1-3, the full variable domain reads EPEVTQTPSHQVTQMGQEVILRCVPISNHLYFYWYRQILGQKVEFLVSFYNNEISEKSEIFDDQFSVERPDGSNFTLKIRSTKLEDSAMYFCASSQGAGNTIYFGEGSWLTVV.

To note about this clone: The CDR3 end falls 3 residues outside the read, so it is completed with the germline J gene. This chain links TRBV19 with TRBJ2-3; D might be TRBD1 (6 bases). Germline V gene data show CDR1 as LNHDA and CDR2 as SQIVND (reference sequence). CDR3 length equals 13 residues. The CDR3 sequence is CASSIGTEQPQYF. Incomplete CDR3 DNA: TGTGCCAGTAGTATAGGGACAGAACAGCCG. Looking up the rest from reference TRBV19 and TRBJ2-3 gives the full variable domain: DGGITQSPKYLFRKEGQNVTLSCEQNLNHDAMYWYRQDPGQGLRLIYYSQIVNDFQKGDIAEGYSVSREKKESFPLTVTSAQKNPTAFYLCASSIGTEQPQYFGPGTRLTVL.

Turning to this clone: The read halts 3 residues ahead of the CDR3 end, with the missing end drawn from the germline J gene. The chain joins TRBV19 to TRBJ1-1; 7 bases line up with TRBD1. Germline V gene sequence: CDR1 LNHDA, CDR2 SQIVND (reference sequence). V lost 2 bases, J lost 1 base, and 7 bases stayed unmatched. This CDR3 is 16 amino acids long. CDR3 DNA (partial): TGTGCCAGTAGTATAAACCCCGGGACAGCGAACACTGAA. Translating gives CASSINPGTANTE. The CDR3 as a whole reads CASSINPGTANTEAFF.

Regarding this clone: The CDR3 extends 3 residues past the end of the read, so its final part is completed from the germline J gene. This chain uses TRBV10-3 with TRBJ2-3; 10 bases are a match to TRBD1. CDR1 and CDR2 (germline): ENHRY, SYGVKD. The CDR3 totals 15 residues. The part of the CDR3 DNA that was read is TGTGCCATCGGACTCCGGGACAGGGGAAAAGAGACG. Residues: CAIGLRDRGKET. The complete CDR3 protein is CAIGLRDRGKETQYF.

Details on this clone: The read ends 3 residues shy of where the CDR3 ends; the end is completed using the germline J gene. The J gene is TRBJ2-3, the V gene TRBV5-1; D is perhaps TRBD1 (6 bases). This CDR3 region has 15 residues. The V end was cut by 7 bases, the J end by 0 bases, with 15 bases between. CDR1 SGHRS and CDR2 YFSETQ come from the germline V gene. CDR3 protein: CASCYGTLSTDTQYF. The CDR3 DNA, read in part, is TGCGCCAGCTGCTACGGGACACTGAGCACAGATACG.

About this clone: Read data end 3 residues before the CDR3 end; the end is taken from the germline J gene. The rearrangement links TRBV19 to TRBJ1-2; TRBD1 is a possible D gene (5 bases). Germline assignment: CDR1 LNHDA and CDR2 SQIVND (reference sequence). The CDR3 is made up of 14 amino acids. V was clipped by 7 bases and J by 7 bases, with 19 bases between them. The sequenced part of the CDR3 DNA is TGTGCCAGTACAGCCCAGGTAGGGGTCGGTGGC. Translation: CASTAQVGVGG. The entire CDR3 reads CASTAQVGVGGYTF.

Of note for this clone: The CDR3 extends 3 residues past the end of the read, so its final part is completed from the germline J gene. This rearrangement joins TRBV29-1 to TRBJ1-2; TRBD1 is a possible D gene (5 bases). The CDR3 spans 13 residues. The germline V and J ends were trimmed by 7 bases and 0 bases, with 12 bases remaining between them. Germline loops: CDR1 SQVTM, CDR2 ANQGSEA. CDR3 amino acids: CSDYPTANYGYTF. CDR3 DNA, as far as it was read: TGCAGCGACTATCCGACAGCTAACTATGGC.

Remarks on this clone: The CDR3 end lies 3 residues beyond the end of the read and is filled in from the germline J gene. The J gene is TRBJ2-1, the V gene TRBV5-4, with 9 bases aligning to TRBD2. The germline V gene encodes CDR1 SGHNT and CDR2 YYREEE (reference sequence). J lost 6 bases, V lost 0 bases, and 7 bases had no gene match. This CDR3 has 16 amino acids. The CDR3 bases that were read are TGTGCCAGCAGCTTGGAGCCGGGACTAGCCTCCAATGAG. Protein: CASSLEPGLASNE. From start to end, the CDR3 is CASSLEPGLASNEQFF. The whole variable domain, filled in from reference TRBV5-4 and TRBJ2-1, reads ETGVTQSPTHLIKTRGQQVTLRCSSQSGHNTVSWYQQALGQGPQFIFQYYREEENGRGNFPPRFSGLQFPNYSSELNVNALELDDSALYLCASSLEPGLASNEQFFGPGTRLTVL.

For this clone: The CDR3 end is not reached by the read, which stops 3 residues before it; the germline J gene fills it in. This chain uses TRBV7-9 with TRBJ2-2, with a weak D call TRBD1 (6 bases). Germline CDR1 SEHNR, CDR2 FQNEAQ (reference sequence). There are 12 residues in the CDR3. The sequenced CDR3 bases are TGTGCCACAACAGGGTTGGATGAAAAG. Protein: CATTGLDEK. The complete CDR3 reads CATTGLDEKLFF.

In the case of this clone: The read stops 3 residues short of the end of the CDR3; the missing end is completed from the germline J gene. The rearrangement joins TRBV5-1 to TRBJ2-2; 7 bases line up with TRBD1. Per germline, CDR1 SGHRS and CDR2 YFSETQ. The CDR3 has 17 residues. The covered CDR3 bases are TGCGCCAGCAGCTTCACGACAGGGCCCTCTGGGGCCAACGTG. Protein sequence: CASSFTTGPSGANV. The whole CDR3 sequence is CASSFTTGPSGANVLFF.

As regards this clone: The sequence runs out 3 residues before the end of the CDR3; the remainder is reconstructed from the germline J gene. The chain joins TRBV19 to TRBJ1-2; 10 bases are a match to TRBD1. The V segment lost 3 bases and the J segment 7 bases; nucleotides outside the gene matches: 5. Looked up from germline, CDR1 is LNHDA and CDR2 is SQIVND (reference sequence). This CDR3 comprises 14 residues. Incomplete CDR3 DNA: TGTGCCAGTAGTATGCGGGACAGGGGTACTGGC. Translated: CASSMRDRGTG. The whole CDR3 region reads CASSMRDRGTGYTF.

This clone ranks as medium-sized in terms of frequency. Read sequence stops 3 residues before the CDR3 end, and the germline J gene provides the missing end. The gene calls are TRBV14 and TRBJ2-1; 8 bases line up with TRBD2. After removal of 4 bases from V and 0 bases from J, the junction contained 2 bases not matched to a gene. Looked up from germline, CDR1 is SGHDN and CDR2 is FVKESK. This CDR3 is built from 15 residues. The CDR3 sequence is CASSLSGSSYNEQFF. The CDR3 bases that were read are TGTGCCAGCAGCCTAAGCGGGAGCTCCTACAATGAG.

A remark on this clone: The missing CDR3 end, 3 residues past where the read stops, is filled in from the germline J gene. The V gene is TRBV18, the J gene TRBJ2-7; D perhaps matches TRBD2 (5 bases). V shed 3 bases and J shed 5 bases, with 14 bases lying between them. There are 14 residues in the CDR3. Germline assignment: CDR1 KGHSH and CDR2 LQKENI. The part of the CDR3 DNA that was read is TGTGCCAGCTCACCGAGGGTGATGGGTGACGAG. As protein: CASSPRVMGDE. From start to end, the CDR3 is CASSPRVMGDEQYF. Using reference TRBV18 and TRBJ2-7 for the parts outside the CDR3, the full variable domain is NAGVMQNPRHLVRRRGQEARLRCSPMKGHSHVYWYRQLPEEGLKFMVYLQKENIIDESGMPKERFSAEFPKEGPSILRIQQVVRGDSAAYFCASSPRVMGDEQYFGPGTRLTVT.

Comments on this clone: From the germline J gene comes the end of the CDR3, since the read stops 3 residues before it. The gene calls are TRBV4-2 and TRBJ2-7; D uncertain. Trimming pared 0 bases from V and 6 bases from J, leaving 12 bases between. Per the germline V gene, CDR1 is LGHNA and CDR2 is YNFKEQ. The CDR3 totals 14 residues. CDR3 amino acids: CASSQDYRVGEQYF. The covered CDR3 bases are TGTGCCAGCAGCCAAGATTATAGGGTTGGCGAG.

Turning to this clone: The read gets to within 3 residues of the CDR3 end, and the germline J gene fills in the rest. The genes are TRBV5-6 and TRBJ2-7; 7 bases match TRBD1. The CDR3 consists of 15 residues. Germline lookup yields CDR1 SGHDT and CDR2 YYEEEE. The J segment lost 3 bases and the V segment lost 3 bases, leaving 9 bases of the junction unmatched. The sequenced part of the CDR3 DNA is TGTGCCAGCAGCTCCCGCCGACAGGGTAGCTACGAG. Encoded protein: CASSSRRQGSYE. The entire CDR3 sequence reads CASSSRRQGSYEQYF.

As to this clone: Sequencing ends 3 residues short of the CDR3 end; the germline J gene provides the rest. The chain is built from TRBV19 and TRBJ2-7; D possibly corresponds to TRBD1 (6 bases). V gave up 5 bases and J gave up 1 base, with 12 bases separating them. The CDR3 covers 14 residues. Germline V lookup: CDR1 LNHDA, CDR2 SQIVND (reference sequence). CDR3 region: CASSFGDTSYEQYF. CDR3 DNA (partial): TGTGCCAGTAGTTTTGGGGACACATCCTACGAG.

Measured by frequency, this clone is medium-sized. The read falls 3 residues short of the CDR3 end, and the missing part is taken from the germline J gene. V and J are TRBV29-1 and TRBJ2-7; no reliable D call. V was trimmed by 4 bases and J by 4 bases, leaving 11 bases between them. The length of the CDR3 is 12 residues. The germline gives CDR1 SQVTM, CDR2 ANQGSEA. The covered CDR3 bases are TGCAGCGTTGGTGGTAGTGGTTACGAG. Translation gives CSVGGSGYE. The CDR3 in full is CSVGGSGYEQYF.

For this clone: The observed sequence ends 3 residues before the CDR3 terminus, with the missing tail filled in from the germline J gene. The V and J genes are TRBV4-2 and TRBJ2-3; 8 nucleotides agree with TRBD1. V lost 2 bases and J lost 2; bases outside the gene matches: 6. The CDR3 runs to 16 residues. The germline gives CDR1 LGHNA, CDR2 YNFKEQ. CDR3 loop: CASSQMTGVNTDTQYF. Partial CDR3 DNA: TGTGCCAGCAGCCAAATGACAGGGGTTAACACAGATACG.